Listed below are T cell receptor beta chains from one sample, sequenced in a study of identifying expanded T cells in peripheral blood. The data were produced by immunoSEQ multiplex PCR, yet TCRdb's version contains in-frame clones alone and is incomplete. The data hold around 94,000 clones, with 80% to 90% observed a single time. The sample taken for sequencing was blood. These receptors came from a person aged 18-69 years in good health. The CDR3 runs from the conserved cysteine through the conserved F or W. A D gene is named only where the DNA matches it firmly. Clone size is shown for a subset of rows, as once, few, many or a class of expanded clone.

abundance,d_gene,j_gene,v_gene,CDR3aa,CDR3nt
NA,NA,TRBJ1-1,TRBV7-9,CASSLDWTGEAFF,TGTGCCAGCAGCTTAGACTGGACGGGTGAAGCTTTCTTT
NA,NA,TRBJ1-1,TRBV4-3,CASSQWTAASEAFF,TGCGCCAGCAGCCAGTGGACCGCCGCTTCTGAAGCTTTCTTT
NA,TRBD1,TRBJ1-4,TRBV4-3,CASSQAGTGAEKLFF,TGCGCCAGCAGCCAAGCAGGGACAGGGGCTGAAAAACTGTTTTTT
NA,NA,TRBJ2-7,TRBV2,CATTPQGTQSYEQYF,TGTGCCACTACCCCCCAAGGGACTCAATCCTACGAGCAGTACTTC
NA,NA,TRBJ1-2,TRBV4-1,CASSQVQQQADGYTF,TGCGCCAGCAGCCAAGTTCAGCAACAGGCGGATGGCTACACCTTC
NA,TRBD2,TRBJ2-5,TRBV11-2,CASSPQRGWETQYF,TGTGCCAGCAGCCCCCAGCGGGGGTGGGAGACCCAGTACTTC
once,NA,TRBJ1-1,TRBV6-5,CASSNRLDIRTEAFF,TGTGCCAGCAGTAACCGCCTGGACATTCGTACTGAAGCTTTCTTT
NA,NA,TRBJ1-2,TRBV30,CAWSLTAYGYTF,TGTGCCTGGAGTTTAACAGCTTATGGCTACACCTTC
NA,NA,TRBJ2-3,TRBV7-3,CASSPSSQGTQYF,TGTGCCAGCAGCCCATCCAGCCAGGGAACGCAGTATTTT
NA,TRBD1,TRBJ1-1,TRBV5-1,CASNQQGVNTEAFF,TGCGCCAGCAACCAACAGGGGGTGAACACTGAAGCTTTCTTT
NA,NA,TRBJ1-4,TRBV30,CAWSVLGSPTNEKLFF,TGTGCCTGGAGTGTACTTGGCAGCCCGACTAATGAAAAACTGTTTTTT
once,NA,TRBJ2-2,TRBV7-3,CASTRNEGRTGELFF,TGTGCCAGCACCCGAAATGAGGGAAGGACCGGGGAGCTGTTTTTT
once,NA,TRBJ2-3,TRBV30,CAWSTGEIDTQYF,TGTGCCTGGAGTACGGGGGAGATAGATACGCAGTATTTT
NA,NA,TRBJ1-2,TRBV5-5,CASSYSVDYGYTF,TGTGCCAGCAGCTACTCGGTTGACTATGGCTACACCTTC
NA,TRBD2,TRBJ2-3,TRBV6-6,CASSLRLAGDTQYF,TGTGCCAGCAGTCTACGACTAGCGGGAGATACGCAGTATTTT
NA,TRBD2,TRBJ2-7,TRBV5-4,CASSPPGSGDYEQYF,TGTGCCAGCAGCCCCCCGGGTAGCGGGGACTACGAGCAGTACTTC
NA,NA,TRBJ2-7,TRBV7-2,CASSPRRGSYEQYF,TGTGCCAGCAGCCCCCGAAGGGGTTCCTACGAGCAGTACTTC
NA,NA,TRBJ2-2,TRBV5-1,CASSLSAGELFF,TGCGCCAGCAGCTTGTCCGCCGGGGAGCTGTTTTTT
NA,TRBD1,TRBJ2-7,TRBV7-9,CASSLGTGGIYEQYF,TGTGCCAGCAGCTTAGGGACAGGGGGCATCTACGAGCAGTACTTC
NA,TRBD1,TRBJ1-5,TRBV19,CASRANRGIRQPQHF,TGTGCCAGTAGAGCGAACAGGGGAATTCGTCAGCCCCAGCATTTT
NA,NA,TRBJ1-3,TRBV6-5,CASSYSTFDTIYF,TGTGCCAGCAGTTACTCGACCTTCGACACCATATATTTT
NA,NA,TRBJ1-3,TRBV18,CASSPKTHIAGNTIYF,TGTGCCAGCTCCCCGAAGACTCATATCGCTGGAAACACCATATATTTT
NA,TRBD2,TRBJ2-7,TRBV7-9,CASSPREGYEQYF,TGTGCCAGCAGCCCCAGGGAGGGCTACGAGCAGTACTTC
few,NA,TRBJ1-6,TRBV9,CASSSTGGNGSPLHF,TGTGCCAGCAGCTCGACCGGGGGAAATGGATCACCCCTCCACTTT
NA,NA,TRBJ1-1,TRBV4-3,CASSQVKELGTPPEAFF,TGCGCCAGCAGCCAAGTGAAGGAGCTAGGGACTCCCCCTGAAGCTTTCTTT
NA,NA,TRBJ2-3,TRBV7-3,CASSLAGPTDTQYF,TGTGCCAGCAGCTTGGCGGGGCCGACAGATACGCAGTATTTT